These 21 T cell receptor beta chains share one sample of origin, sequenced in a study of radiotherapy plus CTLA-4 blockade in lung cancer (dated by TCRdb to 2016 to 2019). Library method: the immunoSEQ multiplex PCR assay. TCRdb holds this immuneACCESS table with in-frame rearrangements only. Some clones are missing; in checked studies, unresolved V genes explain under half, and the rest has no known cause. This sample is represented by roughly 66,000 clones; around 81% of them were singletons. About 4% of the sample goes to the ten largest clones. This specimen consisted of peripheral blood, obtained from a patient treated with radiotherapy plus ipilimumab. The receptors come from a human donor with non-small cell lung cancer who had a partial response to radiotherapy plus ipilimumab.

This chain uses TRBV19 with TRBJ1-6, with D unresolved. The V end was cut by 3 bases, the J end by 10 bases, with 10 bases between. Germline V gene lookup returns CDR1 LNHDA and CDR2 SQIVND (reference sequence). This CDR3 is 13 amino acids long. As DNA, the CDR3 is TGTGCCAGTAGTATCCGTCGGGAGTCACCCCTCCACTTT. As protein: CASSIRRESPLHF.

The J gene is TRBJ2-7, the V gene TRBV5-1; D gene ambiguous. Germline V CDR1 and CDR2: SGHRS, YFSETQ. The CDR3 contains 16 residues. V was pared by 4 bases and J by 0 bases, with 17 bases between. CDR3: CASSPRVPQSSYEQYF. CDR3 coding DNA: TGCGCCAGCAGCCCCCGGGTCCCTCAAAGCTCCTACGAGCAGTACTTC.

J is TRBJ2-2 and V is TRBV9; 7 bases map to TRBD2. In germline, CDR1 is SGDLS, CDR2 YYNGEE. V was clipped by 4 bases and J by 4 bases; unmatched bases: 7. The CDR3 spans 15 residues. CDR3 bases: TGTGCCAGCAGCACCGGACTAGTTTCCACCGGGGAGCTGTTTTTT. This sequence encodes CASSTGLVSTGELFF.

This clone showed up just a few times. The chain carries TRBV11-2 and TRBJ1-2; tentatively, D is TRBD1 (6 bases). The CDR3 totals 17 residues. Between the trimmed V and J ends, which lost 4 bases and 0 bases, there was a span of 18 bases. Germline CDR1 reads SGHAT; CDR2 reads FQNNGV. This chain's CDR3 is CASSSVGRGGANYGYTF. CDR3 coding DNA: TGTGCCAGCAGCTCCGTCGGGAGGGGGGGAGCTAACTATGGCTACACCTTC.

The genes are TRBV6-5 and TRBJ1-5; possibly TRBD1 for D (6 bases). This CDR3 is built from 13 residues. V shed 5 bases and J shed 7 bases, with 12 bases lying between them. Germline lookup yields CDR1 MNHEY and CDR2 SVGAGI. The CDR3 reads CASSTDRFQPQHF. DNA for the CDR3: TGTGCCAGCAGTACCGACAGGTTCCAGCCCCAGCATTTT.

The V gene is TRBV6-5, the J gene TRBJ1-6, with TRBD1 matching over 8 bases. Germline V gene sequence: CDR1 MNHEY, CDR2 SVGAGI. The CDR3 has 16 residues. Trimming cost V 4 bases and J 10 bases; bases outside gene matches: 12. The CDR3 sequence: CASSSKPTGVGSPLHF. The CDR3, as DNA: TGTGCCAGCAGTTCCAAACCGACAGGGGTCGGATCACCCCTCCACTTT.

This chain uses TRBV2 with TRBJ1-4; possibly TRBD1 for D (5 bases). The CDR3 extends over 15 amino acids. Trimming removed 6 bases at V and 7 bases at J, with 18 bases between. CDR1 is SNHLY and CDR2 is FYNNEI in the germline V gene. CDR3 loop: CASSPFGGTGEKLFF. CDR3 coding DNA: TGTGCCAGCAGCCCTTTCGGGGGGACTGGTGAAAAACTGTTTTTT.

The chain employs TRBV27 and TRBJ1-2, with 9 bases that match TRBD1. This CDR3 comprises 16 residues. V shed 5 bases, J shed 4 bases, and the junction held 11 bases outside the gene matches. Germline CDR1 is MNHEY and CDR2 is SMNVEV (reference sequence). In DNA, the CDR3 is TGTGCCAGCAGTCCGCGAACGGGACAGGGATTCTATGGCTACACCTTC. As protein: CASSPRTGQGFYGYTF.

The rearrangement uses TRBV5-1 and TRBJ2-2; 8 bases are a match to TRBD2. J gave up 0 bases and V 5 bases, and 6 bases lay outside the gene matches. CDR1 and CDR2 from the germline V gene are SGHRS and YFSETQ. CDR3 size: 16 residues. The CDR3 region is CASRPIAGSNTGELFF. DNA for the CDR3: TGCGCCAGCAGACCCATAGCGGGATCGAACACCGGGGAGCTGTTTTTT.

This chain connects TRBV11-2 to TRBJ2-3; perhaps TRBD2 as D (5 bases). Trimming removed 3 bases from V and 0 bases from J, with 13 bases in between. Germline values: CDR1 SGHAT, CDR2 FQNNGV. The length of the CDR3 is 16 residues. The CDR3 protein is CASSFKPAGSTDTQYF. The CDR3 DNA reads TGTGCCAGCAGCTTCAAACCGGCGGGTAGCACAGATACGCAGTATTTT.

The J gene is TRBJ1-2, the V gene TRBV5-1; D gene unclear. Trimming stripped 0 bases from V and 8 bases from J, with 17 bases between. Per germline, CDR1 SGHRS and CDR2 YFSETQ. The CDR3 totals 15 residues. CDR3 sequence reads: CASSLGQEGVMGYTF. The DNA of the CDR3 is TGCGCCAGCAGCTTGGGGCAGGAGGGAGTAATGGGCTACACCTTC.

The rearrangement joins TRBV6-6 to TRBJ2-1, with 9 bases identical to TRBD1. From germline, CDR1 is MNHNY and CDR2 SVGAGI (reference sequence). CDR3 size: 13 residues. With V trimmed by 8 bases and J by 7 bases, 6 bases remained unmatched. CDR3 protein: CASSSTGGNEQFF. In nucleotides, the CDR3 is TGTGCCAGCTCCTCGACAGGGGGGAATGAGCAGTTCTTC.

The chain is built from TRBV4-2 and TRBJ1-1; no clear D gene. The V end was cut by 0 bases, the J end by 1 base, with 12 bases between. CDR3 size: 16 residues. Germline lookup yields CDR1 LGHNA and CDR2 YNFKEQ. The CDR3 spells CASSQDRGLGNTEAFF. The DNA of the CDR3 is TGTGCCAGCAGCCAAGATCGGGGTCTGGGGAACACTGAAGCTTTCTTT.

This sequence joins TRBV5-6 and TRBJ2-4; D unresolved. V lost 1 base and J lost 1, with 12 bases in between. Germline CDR1 is SGHDT and CDR2 is YYEEEE. The CDR3 totals 16 residues. CDR3 sequence: CASSLIGSKAKNIQYF. In nucleotides, the CDR3 is TGTGCCAGCAGCTTGATCGGTTCTAAGGCCAAAAACATTCAGTACTTC.

The chain carries TRBV15 and TRBJ1-3; the match to TRBD1 covers 7 bases. The germline gives CDR1 LNHNV, CDR2 YYDKDF (reference sequence). V gave up 6 bases and J gave up 3 bases; unmatched junction bases: 17. CDR3 length: 18 residues. The DNA of the CDR3 is TGTGCCACCAGGGACAGGCCTGGAGAATTGTTTTATGGAAACACCATATATTTT. It specifies CATRDRPGELFYGNTIYF.

J is TRBJ2-7 and V is TRBV28, with 10 bases aligning to TRBD2. With 2 bases clipped from V and 5 bases from J, the junction kept 6 bases outside the gene matches. The CDR3 runs to 15 residues. The germline gives CDR1 MDHEN, CDR2 SYDVKM. The CDR3 here is CASSLGGLAGDEQYF. In DNA form, the CDR3 reads TGTGCCAGCAGTTTAGGGGGTCTAGCGGGAGACGAGCAGTACTTC.

This clone was seen more than once but under ten times. The CDR3 reads CSVGRQGSRNEQFF. CDR3 coding DNA: TGCAGCGTAGGCCGACAGGGTTCGAGGAATGAGCAGTTCTTC. The chain uses TRBV29-1 and TRBJ2-1; 7 nucleotides match TRBD1. CDR1 and CDR2 (germline): SQVTM, ANQGSEA. This CDR3 has 14 residues. V shed 6 bases and J 7 bases; nucleotides not matched to a gene: 12.

Only one count was recorded for this clone. The rearrangement links TRBV7-2 to TRBJ2-1, with 10 bases matching TRBD2. The junction had 2 bases not matched to a gene; V was cut back by 4 bases and J by 2 bases. Germline V lookup: CDR1 SGHTA, CDR2 FQGNSA. This CDR3 region has 15 residues. The CDR3, as DNA: TGTGCCAGCAGCTACACTAGCGGGACCTACAATGAGCAGTTCTTC. Its protein product is CASSYTSGTYNEQFF.

The chain employs TRBV19 and TRBJ1-4; D unclear. Germline loops: CDR1 LNHDA, CDR2 SQIVND (reference sequence). Trimming took off 4 bases at V and 3 bases at J, with 18 bases between the two ends. This CDR3 spans 17 amino acids. The DNA for the CDR3 is TGTGCCAGTAGTACCCTTGGGTCTGAGGCGGCTAATGAAAAACTGTTTTTT. Translated: CASSTLGSEAANEKLFF. The whole variable domain, filled in from reference TRBV19 and TRBJ1-4, reads DGGITQSPKYLFRKEGQNVTLSCEQNLNHDAMYWYRQDPGQGLRLIYYSQIVNDFQKGDIAEGYSVSREKKESFPLTVTSAQKNPTAFYLCASSTLGSEAANEKLFFGSGTQLSVL.

Only a few counts were recorded for this clone. V gene TRBV19 combines with J gene TRBJ1-3, with D maybe TRBD1 (6 bases). V shed 5 bases and J shed 1 base, with 12 bases lying between them. CDR1 is LNHDA, CDR2 SQIVND, per germline (reference sequence). This CDR3 contains 15 residues. The CDR3 protein is CASSWAQGSGNTIYF. Written as DNA, the CDR3 is TGTGCCAGTAGTTGGGCACAGGGTTCTGGAAACACCATATATTTT.

The table lists this clone with a count of one. The genes are TRBV5-6 and TRBJ2-5; 9 bases line up with TRBD2. V shed 0 bases, J shed 5 bases, and the junction held 8 bases outside the gene matches. The CDR3 is made up of 16 amino acids. CDR1 is SGHDT and CDR2 is YYEEEE in the germline V gene. CDR3 region: CASSLAGGRAGETQYF. The CDR3 DNA sequence: TGTGCCAGCAGCTTGGCTGGCGGGAGGGCCGGGGAGACCCAGTACTTC.